This T cell receptor (beta chain) came from a study of T cells after posttransplantation cyclophosphamide. Findings and caveats of the study: TRB clonality was highly associated with recipient CMV seropositivity and reactivation.

Controls had myeloablative marrow grafts with methotrexate and calcineurin inhibitor, sampled at 1 year. Concerning this clone: The target antigen is unknown.

The protocol was immunoSEQ multiplex PCR, while the TCRdb copy is restricted to in-frame clones and leaves out a portion. The sample lists about 21,000 clones; 80% to 90% were seen once. The specimen was PBMCs, collected about 13 months after allogeneic stem cell transplant with calcineurin inhibitor and methotrexate. This receptor was identified in a female patient under 45 who received an allogeneic stem cell transplant from an unrelated donor, was CMV-positive, and had acute and chronic GVHD. The graft donor may account for some of the T cells.

This CDR3 reads CAISDGGKSSYEQYF. The CDR3 region has the DNA TGTGCCATCAGTGATGGAGGGAAGAGCTCCTACGAGCAGTACTTC. V usage is TRBV10-3 and J usage is TRBJ2-7, with D possibly being TRBD2 (6 bases). The germline V gene encodes CDR1 ENHRY and CDR2 SYGVKD. The CDR3 is 15 amino acids. With 3 bases removed from V and 0 bases from J, the gap between germline ends came to 12 bases.